This TCR beta chain was retrieved from a study of OX40 agonist ivuxolimab in advanced cancers. About the full investigation: Ivuxolimab, which targeted the costimulatory receptor OX40 (CD134), was an agonistic, fully human IgG2 monoclonal antibody. A male proportion of roughly 80% and a mean age of 60 years, ranging from 23 to 79, were recorded for the dose-escalation cohort. Of the roughly 52 dose-escalation patients, hepatocellular carcinoma was present in about 19, melanoma in roughly 15, renal cell carcinoma in 9 and head and neck cancer in 9. The paper reports the monotherapy dose-escalation portion (N of about 54 patients) of the phase I ivuxolimab trial. Three dose-escalation patients achieved partial responses, one with hepatocellular carcinoma and two with cutaneous melanoma. Prior anti-PD-1, anti-PD-L1 or anti-CTLA-4 therapy was permitted, and checkpoint inhibitors had been received by about 44% of dose-escalation patients. Peripheral TCRbeta sequencing aimed to test whether ivuxolimab altered TCR sequence diversity and caused clonal T-cell expansion. Intravenous ivuxolimab was administered to patients every 2 weeks at six dose levels: 0.01, 0.1, 0.3, 1.5, 3 and 10 mg/kg.

This clone came up a few times. Its antigen specificity is not known. Nothing much larger sits one base from this clone, and base qualities are not available. Looking up the germline V gene yields CDR1 SGHRS and CDR2 YFSETQ. The germline ends are 11 bases apart after V is trimmed by 9 bases and J by 3 bases. The CDR3 covers 12 residues, taking in both the cysteine and the phenylalanine. Only the CDR3 part of the read is kept: 36 bases, read in frame from the first base. Genomic DNA was extracted from sorted cells for sequencing of the TCRbeta CDR3 region. The immunoSEQ Assay was used for sequencing of TCRbeta CDR3 regions. TCRdb mirrors the immuneACCESS table, restricted to in-frame sequences. Some clones are absent from its copies; in checked studies, under half trace to an unresolved V gene, and the reason for the others is unknown. This sample holds 70,000 or so clones; more than 85% were observed only once. The top ten hold roughly 8% of the sample.

What the study reported, not specific to this receptor: The antigen specificity of the clonally expanded peripheral T cells was not determined. Clonal expansion of both CD4+ and CD8+ blood T cells was observed from baseline to week 6 at doses 0.1 to 3.0 mg/kg. On average, CD8+ T cells showed more expanded clones than CD4+ T cells after ivuxolimab. In the 0.1-3.0 mg/kg groups, partial responders had among the lowest normalized peripheral clonal expansion, particularly in CD8+ T cells. Low levels of normalized T-cell clonal expansion were also seen in some patients who did not respond.

The trial excluded patients who had a history of autoimmune disease or who were on systemic immunosuppression. In every dose cohort, peripheral blood was drawn for TCR sequencing at baseline, cycle 4 day 1, and cycle 7 day 1. The samples were drawn from a first-in-human, open-label, multicenter phase I dose-escalation trial of ivuxolimab. The trial enrolled adults with locally advanced or metastatic head and neck squamous cell, hepatocellular, melanoma or renal cell carcinoma. CD4+ and CD8+ T cells were sorted separately from peripheral blood before TCR sequencing. The chain is encoded by TRBV5-1 joined to TRBJ2-3; a tentative D call is TRBD1 (5 bases match). The specimen comprised CD4+ or CD8+ T cells sorted from blood, sampled in a trial of the OX40 agonist ivuxolimab. This TCR was recovered from an adult with an advanced solid tumor such as melanoma, head and neck, liver or kidney cancer. This receptor carries the CDR3 CATSRDTDTQYF. The nucleotides are TGCGCCACCTCCAGGGATACAGATACGCAGTATTTT. With all but the CDR3 taken from the reference TRBV5-1 and TRBJ2-3 genes, the full variable domain is: KAGVTQTPRYLIKTRGQQVTLSCSPISGHRSVSWYQQTPGQGLQFLFEYFSETQRNKGNFPGRFSGRQFSNSRSEMNVSTLELGDSALYLCATSRDTDTQYFGPGTRLTVL.